This note documents a single T cell receptor beta chain sequence. The entry originates in a study of blood T cell repertoires in COVID-19. Study overall: Researchers got acute and convalescent COVID-19 samples from the United States, Italy and Spain.

Authors' data handling: For nucleated cells, counts were estimated from reference gene primer amplification. The method was immunoSEQ multiplex PCR; TCRdb's version includes in-frame clones alone and lacks a portion of them. That table gives V, J and clone size, and the DNA gave D and trimming. This sample has more than 200,000 clones; around 84% occur once, and the top ten carry 4.2%. Germline trimming cut 6 bases from V and 2 bases from J; bases unmatched to any gene: 5. Germline V gene lookup returns CDR1 SGHVS and CDR2 FQNEAQ. This CDR3 has 15 residues. Input material: peripheral blood. This chain joins TRBV7-8 and TRBJ1-5; 9 bases are shared with TRBD1. This TCR was recovered from a man between 60 and 75 years old with acute or convalescent COVID-19. The CDR3 reads CASRQGAGGNQPQHF. CDR3 nucleotide sequence: TGTGCCAGCAGACAGGGGGCGGGTGGCAATCAGCCCCAGCATTTT.